The TCR beta chain described here comes from a study of neurological immune-mediated disorders. Germline assignment: CDR1 SGHTA and CDR2 FQGTGA. This CDR3 spans 17 amino acids. V lost 5 bases to trimming and J lost 3 bases; unmatched junction nucleotides: 9. The sample holds many counts of this clonotype. TCRdb independently ran MiXCR on the 5' RACE reads; one entry per CDR3 protein. The sample holds approximately 52,000 distinct CDR3 sequences, around 3.3% seen once. The chain combines TRBV7-3 with TRBJ2-3; 12 bases are shared with TRBD2. Sample: PBMCs. The clonotype comes from a man between 35 and 55 years old with multiple sclerosis. The CDR3 region is CASSPVGLAGGTDTQYF. DNA of the CDR3: TGTGCCAGCAGCCCCGTGGGGCTAGCGGGGGGGACAGATACGCAGTATTTT.